A single sample is the source of the 29 T cell receptor beta chains below, sequenced in a study of PD-1 blockade in classical Hodgkin lymphoma. Profiling relied on immunoSEQ multiplex PCR, and the TCRdb table lists in-frame clones only, not all of them. This table has approximately 90,000 clones, 83% appearing once. The time point here: cycle 4 day 1 (C4D1), after six to seven weeks of nivolumab. Each patient experienced a relapse that followed autologous stem cell transplantation, and brentuximab vedotin exposure varied. Sequencing used peripheral blood mononuclear cells (PBMCs), obtained before the fourth cycle of nivolumab. The source is a human donor with classical Hodgkin lymphoma.

The CDR3, as DNA: TGTGCCAGCAGCTTGTACCAGCCGAGCTCCTACGAGCAGTACTTC. As protein: CASSLYQPSSYEQYF. The chain joins TRBV5-6 to TRBJ2-7; no definite D call. This CDR3 has 15 amino acids. Germline loops: CDR1 SGHDT, CDR2 YYEEEE. V was cut by 1 base and J by 0 bases, with 11 bases left in between.

The gene calls are TRBV5-6 and TRBJ1-5; D unresolved. This CDR3 is 12 amino acids long. Trimming shortened V by 2 bases and J by 4 bases, and 4 bases separated the two germline ends. Germline values: CDR1 SGHDT, CDR2 YYEEEE. The CDR3 DNA follows: TGTGCCAGCAGCTTTTCTAATCAGCCCCAGCATTTT. Protein sequence: CASSFSNQPQHF.

In nucleotides, the CDR3 is TGTGCCAGCTCACGAGACAGGGGGCCCACCGGGGAGCTGTTTTTT. It encodes CASSRDRGPTGELFF. The V call is TRBV18, the J call TRBJ2-2; 10 positions match TRBD1. The CDR3 consists of 15 residues. Trimming at V came to 4 bases and at J to 4 bases, leaving 3 bases not matched to a gene. Germline CDR1 reads KGHSH; CDR2 reads LQKENI.

The chain uses TRBV19 and TRBJ2-3; maybe TRBD1 (6 bases). The CDR3 is 13 residues long. V was pared by 10 bases and J by 6 bases, with 17 bases between. The germline CDR1 and CDR2 sequences are LNHDA and SQIVND (reference sequence). CDR3 sequence: CATWGRNVDTQYF. The CDR3 DNA is TGTGCCACATGGGGGCGGAACGTGGATACGCAGTATTTT. Variable domain in full (rest from reference TRBV19 and TRBJ2-3): DGGITQSPKYLFRKEGQNVTLSCEQNLNHDAMYWYRQDPGQGLRLIYYSQIVNDFQKGDIAEGYSVSREKKESFPLTVTSAQKNPTAFYLCATWGRNVDTQYFGPGTRLTVL.

The chain uses TRBV7-9 and TRBJ2-3; 9 nucleotides match TRBD2. CDR3 length: 17 residues. Germline-derived CDR1 and CDR2 are SEHNR and FQNEAQ (reference sequence). With V trimmed by 5 bases and J by 2 bases, 11 bases remained unmatched. The DNA for the CDR3 is TGTGCCAGCAGCCCCGGGTCAGCTAGCGGGACCACAGATACGCAGTATTTT. The encoded protein is CASSPGSASGTTDTQYF.

The rearrangement uses TRBV9 and TRBJ2-7, with a tentative D call TRBD1 (5 bases). The CDR3 has 15 amino acids. Trimming cost V 2 bases and J 6 bases, with 18 bases left between them. CDR1 and CDR2 (germline): SGDLS, YYNGEE. CDR3 DNA: TGTGCCAGCAGCGTGGTGCCAGGGTCTTCGGGCGAGCAGTACTTC. Amino acid sequence: CASSVVPGSSGEQYF.

This clone was seen only once. The rearrangement uses TRBV5-1 and TRBJ2-7; unclear D gene. Germline V CDR1 and CDR2: SGHRS, YFSETQ. CDR3 length equals 14 residues. V was pared by 1 base and J by 0 bases, with 8 bases between. CDR3 sequence reads: CASSLNGYSYEQYF. As DNA, the CDR3 is TGCGCCAGCAGCTTGAACGGGTACTCCTACGAGCAGTACTTC.

This chain links TRBV10-3 with TRBJ2-6; D gene uncertain. Trimming cost V 1 base and J 4 bases, with 11 bases left between them. There are 16 residues in the CDR3. The germline V gene encodes CDR1 ENHRY and CDR2 SYGVKD. The CDR3 loop is CAISEFGLSGANVLTF. The CDR3 region has the DNA TGTGCCATCAGTGAGTTCGGGTTGTCCGGGGCCAACGTCCTGACTTTC.

The rearrangement links TRBV5-6 to TRBJ2-5; D unresolved. Germline V CDR1 and CDR2: SGHDT, YYEEEE. V lost 4 bases, J lost 7 bases, and 14 bases lay in between. This CDR3 is 13 amino acids long. CDR3 amino acids: CASSAVGLGTQYF. The DNA for the CDR3 is TGTGCCAGCAGCGCAGTAGGGCTAGGGACCCAGTACTTC.

A single count supports this clone. The chain has TRBV23-1 and TRBJ1-3; D remains ambiguous. TRBV23-1 is placed among ORFs of uncertain function. The CDR3 has 15 amino acids. V lost 6 bases, J lost 4 bases, and 16 bases lay in between. CDR3 nucleotides: TGCGCCAGCAGCCGTCCCGTGGTAGCCGGAAACACCATATATTTT. The encoded protein is CASSRPVVAGNTIYF.

The CDR3 DNA is TGTGCCATCAGACGGGACGGTAATCAGCCCCAGCATTTT. Protein sequence: CAIRRDGNQPQHF. The chain carries TRBV10-3 and TRBJ1-5, with D possibly TRBD1 on 5 matching bases. CDR1 and CDR2 (germline): ENHRY, SYGVKD. The V end was cut by 6 bases, the J end by 4 bases, with 10 bases between. This CDR3 is 13 amino acids long.

The V call is TRBV6-6, the J call TRBJ1-5; D is unclear. The length of the CDR3 is 15 residues. The V gene lost 5 bases and the J gene lost 5 bases, with 16 bases spanning the gap. Looked up from germline, CDR1 is MNHNY and CDR2 is SVGAGI (reference sequence). Written as DNA, the CDR3 is TGTGCCAGCAGTAATCCGGGTTTCGGGCATCAGCCCCAGCATTTT. Translation: CASSNPGFGHQPQHF.

The chain combines TRBV10-3 with TRBJ2-2; weak D call: TRBD2 (6 bases). CDR3 length equals 15 residues. V shed 4 bases and J shed 0 bases, with 9 bases lying between them. Germline CDR1 reads ENHRY; CDR2 reads SYGVKD. CDR3 loop: CAISGREPNTGELFF. CDR3 nucleotides: TGTGCCATCAGTGGGAGGGAACCGAACACCGGGGAGCTGTTTTTT.

This clone was detected once. V usage is TRBV30 and J usage is TRBJ2-3, with no clear D. CDR3 length: 13 amino acids. In germline, CDR1 is GTSNPN, CDR2 SVGIG (reference sequence). Trimming removed 0 bases from V and 6 bases from J, with 10 bases in between. The CDR3 DNA reads as TGTGCCTGGAGTGTCTTAGATGGGGATACGCAGTATTTT. Protein sequence: CAWSVLDGDTQYF.

This clone was detected only once. CDR3 DNA: TGTGCCAGCAGTTTAAAACTACCCGGCACAGATACGCAGTATTTT. Its protein product is CASSLKLPGTDTQYF. The chain combines TRBV27 with TRBJ2-3; D unresolved. Germline V gene lookup returns CDR1 MNHEY and CDR2 SMNVEV (reference sequence). Trimming cost V 2 bases and J 1 base, with 10 bases left between them. This CDR3 has 15 amino acids.

The CDR3 DNA reads as TGTGCCAGCAGCTTCGGCGGGAGGGCCGGCGAGCAGTTCTTC. This gives the protein CASSFGGRAGEQFF. The chain is built from TRBV7-9 and TRBJ2-1; 9 nucleotides line up with TRBD2. Per the germline V gene, CDR1 is SEHNR and CDR2 is FQNEAQ (reference sequence). Germline trimming cut 3 bases from V and 10 bases from J; bases unmatched to any gene: 7. The CDR3 runs 14 residues.

This clone came up a few times. V gene TRBV6-5 combines with J gene TRBJ2-7; D is unclear. CDR3 length: 13 amino acids. CDR1 is MNHEY, CDR2 SVGAGI, per germline. V dropped 8 bases and J dropped 3 bases, with 14 bases sitting between them. CDR3 amino acids: CASGHPNGYEQYF. The CDR3 bases are TGTGCCAGCGGTCACCCCAACGGCTACGAGCAGTACTTC.

The J gene is TRBJ2-7, the V gene TRBV27; D perhaps matches TRBD1 (6 bases). Germline V gene lookup returns CDR1 MNHEY and CDR2 SMNVEV (reference sequence). CDR3 length: 12 amino acids. The ends were cut back, 5 bases at V and 8 bases at J, with 13 bases in the middle. CDR3 DNA: TGTGCCAGCAGTCGGGACAACCGACAGCAGTACTTC. This gives the protein CASSRDNRQQYF.

This CDR3 reads CASSLGYQQYF. In DNA form, the CDR3 reads TGTGCCAGCAGTTTGGGATACCAGCAGTACTTC. J is TRBJ2-7 and V is TRBV2; D is unresolved. CDR1 is SNHLY, CDR2 FYNNEI, per germline. This CDR3 is built from 11 residues. Trimming pared 5 bases from V and 8 bases from J, leaving 10 bases between. The complete variable domain, with remaining parts taken from reference TRBV2 and TRBJ2-7, reads EPEVTQTPSHQVTQMGQEVILRCVPISNHLYFYWYRQILGQKVEFLVSFYNNEISEKSEIFDDQFSVERPDGSNFTLKIRSTKLEDSAMYFCASSLGYQQYFGPGTRLTVT.

This rearrangement joins TRBV5-1 to TRBJ2-3; TRBD2 matches 8 bases. Trimming cost V 7 bases and J 1 base; bases outside gene matches: 11. In germline, CDR1 is SGHRS, CDR2 YFSETQ. The CDR3 is 16 residues long. CDR3 region: CASASAKLAGTDTQYF. CDR3 DNA: TGCGCCAGCGCCAGTGCTAAACTAGCGGGCACAGATACGCAGTATTTT.

The rearrangement joins TRBV4-3 to TRBJ2-5; 11 bases map to TRBD2. Germline V CDR1 and CDR2: LGHNA, YSLEER. The CDR3 consists of 16 residues. V lost 0 bases and J lost 5; bases outside the gene matches: 5. The CDR3 here is CASSQDLASGGETQYF. The CDR3 DNA sequence: TGCGCCAGCAGCCAAGATCTAGCTAGCGGGGGGGAGACCCAGTACTTC.

Comments on this clone: The sample holds other DNA sequences that translate to the same CDR3. The rearrangement joins TRBV5-6 to TRBJ1-1; D ambiguous. The CDR3 consists of 13 residues. Germline assignment: CDR1 SGHDT and CDR2 YYEEEE. V shed 4 bases and J shed 5 bases, with 12 bases lying between them. CDR3 sequence (DNA): TGTGCCAGCAGCCCCGTAGGGAGGACTGAAGCTTTCTTT. It codes for CASSPVGRTEAFF.

The chain couples TRBV5-1 to TRBJ2-3; D tentatively fits TRBD1 or TRBD2 (5 bases each). The CDR3 sequence is 18 residues long. Looked up from germline, CDR1 is SGHRS and CDR2 is YFSETQ. V gave up 0 bases and J gave up 1 base, with 18 bases separating them. The CDR3 region has the DNA TGCGCCAGCAGCTTGGGGACCTCGGCGAGGGGAGGCACAGATACGCAGTATTTT. Translating gives CASSLGTSARGGTDTQYF. The complete variable domain, with remaining parts taken from reference TRBV5-1 and TRBJ2-3, reads KAGVTQTPRYLIKTRGQQVTLSCSPISGHRSVSWYQQTPGQGLQFLFEYFSETQRNKGNFPGRFSGRQFSNSRSEMNVSTLELGDSALYLCASSLGTSARGGTDTQYFGPGTRLTVL.

The chain employs TRBV10-3 and TRBJ2-7; 9 bases align to TRBD1. Germline V lookup: CDR1 ENHRY, CDR2 SYGVKD. V dropped 6 bases and J dropped 5; count of bases not matched to a gene: 11. CDR3 size: 15 residues. CDR3 nucleotides: TGTGCCATCAGGGACTTCTCGACAGGGGGTCACGAGCAGTACTTC. Residues: CAIRDFSTGGHEQYF.

The rearrangement links TRBV30 to TRBJ1-1, with a possible D match to TRBD1 (6 bases). Deletions cut 8 bases from V and 1 base from J, with 14 bases between. Looked up from germline, CDR1 is GTSNPN and CDR2 is SVGIG (reference sequence). The CDR3 consists of 13 residues. For the CDR3, the DNA is TGTGCCGTACAGGGCGGAGGGAACACTGAAGCTTTCTTT. This sequence encodes CAVQGGGNTEAFF. The full variable domain, completed using reference TRBV30 and TRBJ1-1, is SQTIHQWPATLVQPVGSPLSLECTVEGTSNPNLYWYRQAAGRGLQLLFYSVGIGQISSEVPQNLSASRPQDRQFILSSKKLLLSDSGFYLCAVQGGGNTEAFFGQGTRLTVV.

This clone occurred a few times. The chain joins TRBV5-1 to TRBJ2-3; D unresolved. CDR1 and CDR2 (germline): SGHRS, YFSETQ. Trimming shortened V by 1 base and J by 4 bases, and 7 bases separated the two germline ends. CDR3 length: 13 residues. The CDR3 loop is CASSLTQADTQYF. In nucleotides, the CDR3 is TGCGCCAGCAGCTTGACGCAGGCAGATACGCAGTATTTT.

The chain uses TRBV11-2 and TRBJ2-2; D is possibly TRBD2 (6 bases). Germline CDR1 SGHAT, CDR2 FQNNGV. The CDR3 totals 19 residues. The germline V and J ends were trimmed by 0 bases and 4 bases, with 21 bases remaining between them. CDR3 residues: CASSLDRLVGSRGTGELFF. CDR3 coding DNA: TGTGCCAGCAGCTTAGATAGACTAGTTGGTTCTCGGGGCACCGGGGAGCTGTTTTTT.

The V gene is TRBV7-8, the J gene TRBJ2-2, with 8 bases lining up with TRBD2. This CDR3 is 15 amino acids long. From germline, CDR1 is SGHVS and CDR2 FQNEAQ. J gave up 4 bases and V 6 bases, and 7 bases lay outside the gene matches. CDR3 in amino acids: CASRRAGVGTGELFF. DNA for the CDR3: TGTGCCAGCAGAAGAGCGGGAGTGGGCACCGGGGAGCTGTTTTTT.

The gene calls are TRBV11-2 and TRBJ1-1, with D possibly TRBD1 on 6 matching bases. V lost 5 bases and J lost 8, with 15 bases in between. The CDR3 length is 13 residues. Germline assignment: CDR1 SGHAT and CDR2 FQNNGV. The CDR3 nucleotides read TGTGCCAGCAGCGGGGGCCGTGGGGGCGAAGCTTTCTTT. Its translation: CASSGGRGGEAFF.